This T cell receptor beta chain was found in a study of shared clonotypes between healthy human individuals. As processed by the authors: Junction-only immunoSEQ data arrived without quality scores, meaning filtering differed. Sequencing was performed with immunoSEQ multiplex PCR; in TCRdb, only in-frame clones are kept and a portion is missing. V, J and clone size are taken as reported in that table, and D and trimming were inferred from the DNA itself. The sample yields around 2.1 million clones, roughly 91% seen once. Positively selected for CCR7, the CD45RO-negative cells used as naive CD8 cells excluded terminally differentiated effector memory CD45RA+ cells. V was clipped by 4 bases and J by 5 bases; unmatched bases: 7. Germline CDR1 is MNHEY and CDR2 is SMNVEV (reference sequence). This CDR3 has 14 residues.

What was sequenced was naive CD8+ T cells from PBMCs. This sequence joins TRBV27 and TRBJ2-7, with TRBD1 matching 8 bases. The TCR originated in a man in his late teens or twenties in good health. Some clones in this sample may be carry-over from other donors' samples. The DNA of the CDR3 is TGTGCCAGCAGTTCATGGCAGGGGGCAAACGAGCAGTACTTC. This gives the protein CASSSWQGANEQYF.